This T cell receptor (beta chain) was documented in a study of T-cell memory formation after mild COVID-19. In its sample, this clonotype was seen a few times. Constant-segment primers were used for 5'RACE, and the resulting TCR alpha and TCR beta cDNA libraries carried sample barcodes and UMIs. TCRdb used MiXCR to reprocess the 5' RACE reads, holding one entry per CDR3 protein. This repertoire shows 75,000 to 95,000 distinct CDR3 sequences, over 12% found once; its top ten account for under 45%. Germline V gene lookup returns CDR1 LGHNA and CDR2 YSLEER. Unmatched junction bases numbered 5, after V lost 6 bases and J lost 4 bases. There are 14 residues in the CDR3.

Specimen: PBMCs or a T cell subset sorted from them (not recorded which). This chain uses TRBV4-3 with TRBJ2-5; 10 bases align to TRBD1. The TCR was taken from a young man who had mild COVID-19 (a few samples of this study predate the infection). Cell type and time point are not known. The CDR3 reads CASSVGQGVETQYF. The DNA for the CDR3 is TGCGCCAGCAGTGTAGGACAGGGGGTAGAGACCCAGTACTTC.